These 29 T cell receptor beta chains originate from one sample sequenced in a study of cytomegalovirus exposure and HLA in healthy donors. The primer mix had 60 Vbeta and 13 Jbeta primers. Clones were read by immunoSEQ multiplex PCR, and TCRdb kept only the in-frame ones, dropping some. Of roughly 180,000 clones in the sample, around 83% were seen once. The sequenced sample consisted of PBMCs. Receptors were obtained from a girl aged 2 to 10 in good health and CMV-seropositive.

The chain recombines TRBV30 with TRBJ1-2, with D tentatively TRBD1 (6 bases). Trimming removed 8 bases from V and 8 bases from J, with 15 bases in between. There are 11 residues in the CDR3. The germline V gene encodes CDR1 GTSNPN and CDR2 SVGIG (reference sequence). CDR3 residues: CARGGPWGYTF. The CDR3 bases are TGTGCCCGGGGGGGGCCCTGGGGCTACACCTTC.

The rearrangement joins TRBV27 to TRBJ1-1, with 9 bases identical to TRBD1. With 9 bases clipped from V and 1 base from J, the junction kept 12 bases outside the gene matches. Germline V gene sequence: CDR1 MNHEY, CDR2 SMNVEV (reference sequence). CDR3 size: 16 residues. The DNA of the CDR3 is TGTGCCAGATACCACAAACAGGGGGCCGGGAACACTGAAGCTTTCTTT. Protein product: CARYHKQGAGNTEAFF.

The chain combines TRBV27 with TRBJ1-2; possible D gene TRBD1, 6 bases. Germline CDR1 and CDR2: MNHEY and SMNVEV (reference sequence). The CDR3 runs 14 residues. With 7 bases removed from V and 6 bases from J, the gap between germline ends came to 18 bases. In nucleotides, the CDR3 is TGTGCCAGCACCTCCTATCAGGGGATACATGGCTACACCTTC. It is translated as CASTSYQGIHGYTF.

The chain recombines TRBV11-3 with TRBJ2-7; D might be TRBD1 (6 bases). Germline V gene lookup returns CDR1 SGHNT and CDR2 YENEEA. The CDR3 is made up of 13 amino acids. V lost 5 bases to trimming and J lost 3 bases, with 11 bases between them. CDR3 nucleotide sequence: TGTGCCAGCAGCGTGGGACACGGCTACGAGCAGTACTTC. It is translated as CASSVGHGYEQYF.

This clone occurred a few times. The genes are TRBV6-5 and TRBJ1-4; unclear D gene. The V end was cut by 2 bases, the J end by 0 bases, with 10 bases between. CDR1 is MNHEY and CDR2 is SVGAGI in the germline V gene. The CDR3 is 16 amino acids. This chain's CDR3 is CASSYDHSSTNEKLFF. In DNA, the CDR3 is TGTGCCAGCAGTTACGACCACAGTTCAACTAATGAAAAACTGTTTTTT.

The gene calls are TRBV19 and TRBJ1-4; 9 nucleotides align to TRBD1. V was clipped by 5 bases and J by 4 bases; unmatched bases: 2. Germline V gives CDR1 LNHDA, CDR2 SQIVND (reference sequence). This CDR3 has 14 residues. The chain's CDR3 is CASSRTGDNEKLFF. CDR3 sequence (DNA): TGTGCCAGTAGTCGGACAGGGGATAATGAAAAACTGTTTTTT.

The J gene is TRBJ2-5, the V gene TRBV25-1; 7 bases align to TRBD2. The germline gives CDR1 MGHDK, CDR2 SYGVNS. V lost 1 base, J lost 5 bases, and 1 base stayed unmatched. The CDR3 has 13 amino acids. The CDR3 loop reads CASSELGGETQYF. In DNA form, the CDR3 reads TGTGCCAGCAGTGAATTGGGGGGGGAGACCCAGTACTTC.

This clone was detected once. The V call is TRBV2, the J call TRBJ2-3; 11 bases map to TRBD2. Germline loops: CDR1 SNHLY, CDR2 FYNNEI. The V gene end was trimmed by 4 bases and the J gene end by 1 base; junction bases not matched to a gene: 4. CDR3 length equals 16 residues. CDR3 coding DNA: TGTGCCAGCAGTGTGACTAGCGGGGCCCGCACAGATACGCAGTATTTT. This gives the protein CASSVTSGARTDTQYF.

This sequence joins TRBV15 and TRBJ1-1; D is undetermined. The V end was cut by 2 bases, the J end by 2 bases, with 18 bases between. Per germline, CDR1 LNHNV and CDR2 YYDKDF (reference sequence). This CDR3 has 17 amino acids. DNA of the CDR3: TGTGCCACCAGCAGATCGGTCGGCGGATCCAATAACACTGAAGCTTTCTTT. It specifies CATSRSVGGSNNTEAFF.

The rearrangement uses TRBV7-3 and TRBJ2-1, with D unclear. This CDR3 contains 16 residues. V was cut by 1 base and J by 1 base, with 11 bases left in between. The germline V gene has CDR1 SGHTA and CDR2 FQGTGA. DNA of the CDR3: TGTGCCAGCAGCTTAATTTCGGGTTATTCCTACAATGAGCAGTTCTTC. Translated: CASSLISGYSYNEQFF.

CDR3 nucleotide sequence: TGTGCCACCAGAGGCGATCGCGGAAGTCAGCCCCAGCATTTT. This gives the protein CATRGDRGSQPQHF. V is TRBV15 and J is TRBJ1-5; D not resolved. Germline lookup yields CDR1 LNHNV and CDR2 YYDKDF (reference sequence). CDR3 length: 14 amino acids. Trimming removed 6 bases from V and 6 bases from J, with 15 bases in between.

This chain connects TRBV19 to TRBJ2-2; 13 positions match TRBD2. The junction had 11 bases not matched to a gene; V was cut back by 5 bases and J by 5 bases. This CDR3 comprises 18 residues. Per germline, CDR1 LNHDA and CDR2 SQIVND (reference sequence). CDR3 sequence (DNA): TGTGCCAGTAGTTCGCTAGGACTAGCGGGAGTAGTAACCGGGGAGCTGTTTTTT. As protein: CASSSLGLAGVVTGELFF.

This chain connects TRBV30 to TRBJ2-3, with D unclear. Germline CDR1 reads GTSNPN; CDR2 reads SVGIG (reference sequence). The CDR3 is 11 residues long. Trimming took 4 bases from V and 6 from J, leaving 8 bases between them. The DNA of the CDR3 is TGTGCCTGGACGGCACAGGATACGCAGTATTTT. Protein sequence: CAWTAQDTQYF.

CDR3 residues: CASGGEGQLLPTTDTQYF. CDR3 DNA sequence: TGTGCTAGTGGGGGTGAAGGACAGCTCCTTCCAACCACAGATACGCAGTATTTT. This chain connects TRBV12-5 to TRBJ2-3; TRBD1 might be the D (6 bases). V dropped 6 bases and J dropped 2 bases, with 24 bases sitting between them. Per the germline V gene, CDR1 is LGHNT and CDR2 is FRNRAP. This CDR3 contains 18 residues.

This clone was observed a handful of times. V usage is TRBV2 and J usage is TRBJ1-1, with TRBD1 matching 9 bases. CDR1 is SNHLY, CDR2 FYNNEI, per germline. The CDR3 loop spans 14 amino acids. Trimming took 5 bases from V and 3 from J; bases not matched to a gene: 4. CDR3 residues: CASSPGQGYTEAFF. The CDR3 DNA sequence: TGTGCCAGCAGTCCTGGACAGGGGTACACTGAAGCTTTCTTT.

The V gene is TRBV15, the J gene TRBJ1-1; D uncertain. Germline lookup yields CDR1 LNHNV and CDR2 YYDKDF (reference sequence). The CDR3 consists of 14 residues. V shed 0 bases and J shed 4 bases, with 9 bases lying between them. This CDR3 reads CATSRDSSGTEAFF. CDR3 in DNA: TGTGCCACCAGCAGAGATAGCAGCGGCACTGAAGCTTTCTTT.

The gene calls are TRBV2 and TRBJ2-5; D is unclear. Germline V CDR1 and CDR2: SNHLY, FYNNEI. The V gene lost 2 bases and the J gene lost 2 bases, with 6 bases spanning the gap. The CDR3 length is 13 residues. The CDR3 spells CASSERRQETQYF. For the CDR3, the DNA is TGTGCCAGCAGTGAACGCAGACAAGAGACCCAGTACTTC.

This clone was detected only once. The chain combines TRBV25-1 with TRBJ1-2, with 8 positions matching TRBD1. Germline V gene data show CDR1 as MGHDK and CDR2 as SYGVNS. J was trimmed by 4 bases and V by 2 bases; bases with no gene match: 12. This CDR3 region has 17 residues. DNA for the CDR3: TGTGCCAGCAGTGAACCCATGGGGACAGGTTCCCTCTATGGCTACACCTTC. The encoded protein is CASSEPMGTGSLYGYTF.

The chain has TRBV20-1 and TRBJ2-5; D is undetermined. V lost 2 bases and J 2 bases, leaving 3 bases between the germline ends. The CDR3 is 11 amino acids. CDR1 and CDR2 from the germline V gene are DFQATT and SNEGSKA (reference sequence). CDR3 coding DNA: TGCAGTGCTAGATCTCAAGAGACCCAGTACTTC. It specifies CSARSQETQYF.

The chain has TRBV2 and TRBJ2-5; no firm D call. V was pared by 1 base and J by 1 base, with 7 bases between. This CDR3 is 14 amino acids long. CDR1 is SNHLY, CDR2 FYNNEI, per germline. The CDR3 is CASSEGFVQETQYF. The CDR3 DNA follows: TGTGCCAGCAGTGAAGGTTTCGTCCAAGAGACCCAGTACTTC.

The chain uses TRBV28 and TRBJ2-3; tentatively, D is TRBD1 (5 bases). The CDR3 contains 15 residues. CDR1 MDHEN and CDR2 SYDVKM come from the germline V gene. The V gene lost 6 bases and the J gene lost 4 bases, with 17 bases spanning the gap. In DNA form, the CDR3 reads TGTGCCAGCAGCTTCCTCAGGGTTTGGGCAGATACGCAGTATTTT. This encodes CASSFLRVWADTQYF.

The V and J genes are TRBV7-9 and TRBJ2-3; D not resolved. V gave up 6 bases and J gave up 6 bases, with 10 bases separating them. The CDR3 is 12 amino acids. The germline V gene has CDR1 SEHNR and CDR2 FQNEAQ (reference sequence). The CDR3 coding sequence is TGTGCCAGCAGTTCCATCGGGGATACGCAGTATTTT. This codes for CASSSIGDTQYF.

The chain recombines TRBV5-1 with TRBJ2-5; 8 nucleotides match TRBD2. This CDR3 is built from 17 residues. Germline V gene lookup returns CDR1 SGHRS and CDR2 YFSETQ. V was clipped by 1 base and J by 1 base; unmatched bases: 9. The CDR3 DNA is TGCGCCAGCAGCTTGTGGTCGGGAGGGGGGTCCCAAGAGACCCAGTACTTC. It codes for CASSLWSGGGSQETQYF.

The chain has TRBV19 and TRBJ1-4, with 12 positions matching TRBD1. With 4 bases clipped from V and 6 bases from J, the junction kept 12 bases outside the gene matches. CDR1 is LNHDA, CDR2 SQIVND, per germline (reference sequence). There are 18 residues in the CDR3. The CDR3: CASSNSGTGGVGYEKLFF. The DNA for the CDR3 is TGTGCCAGTAGTAACTCCGGGACAGGGGGCGTAGGATATGAAAAACTGTTTTTT.

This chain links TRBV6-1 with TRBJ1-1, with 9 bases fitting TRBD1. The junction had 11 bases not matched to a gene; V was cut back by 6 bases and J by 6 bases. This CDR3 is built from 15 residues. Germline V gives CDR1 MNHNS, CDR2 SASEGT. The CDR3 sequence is CASSCDRGGSAEAFF. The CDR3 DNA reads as TGTGCCAGCAGCTGCGACAGGGGGGGGAGCGCTGAAGCTTTCTTT.

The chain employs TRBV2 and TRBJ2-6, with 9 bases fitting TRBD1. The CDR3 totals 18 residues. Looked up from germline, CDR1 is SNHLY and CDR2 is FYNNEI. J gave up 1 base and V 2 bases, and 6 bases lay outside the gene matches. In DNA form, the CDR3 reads TGTGCCAGCAGTGAATGGAACAGGGGGCGTTCTGGGGCCAACGTCCTGACTTTC. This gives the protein CASSEWNRGRSGANVLTF.

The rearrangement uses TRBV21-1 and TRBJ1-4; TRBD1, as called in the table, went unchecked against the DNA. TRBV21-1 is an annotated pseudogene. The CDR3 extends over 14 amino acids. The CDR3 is CARGQGATNEKLFF. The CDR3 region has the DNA TGTGCCCGTGGACAGGGGGCAACTAATGAAAAACTGTTTTTT.

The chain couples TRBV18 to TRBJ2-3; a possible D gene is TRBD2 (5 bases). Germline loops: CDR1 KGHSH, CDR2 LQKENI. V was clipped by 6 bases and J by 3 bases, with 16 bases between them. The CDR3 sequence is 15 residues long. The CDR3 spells CASSPVPGRTDTQYF. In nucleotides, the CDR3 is TGTGCCAGCTCTCCCGTCCCGGGGAGAACAGATACGCAGTATTTT. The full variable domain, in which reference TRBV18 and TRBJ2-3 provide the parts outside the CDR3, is NAGVMQNPRHLVRRRGQEARLRCSPMKGHSHVYWYRQLPEEGLKFMVYLQKENIIDESGMPKERFSAEFPKEGPSILRIQQVVRGDSAAYFCASSPVPGRTDTQYFGPGTRLTVL.

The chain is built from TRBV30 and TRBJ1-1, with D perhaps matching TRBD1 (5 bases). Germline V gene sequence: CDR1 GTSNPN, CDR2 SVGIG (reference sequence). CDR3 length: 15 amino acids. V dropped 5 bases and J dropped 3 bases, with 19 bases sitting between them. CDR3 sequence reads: CAWGTGTLADTEAFF. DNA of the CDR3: TGTGCCTGGGGCACAGGAACTCTGGCCGACACTGAAGCTTTCTTT.